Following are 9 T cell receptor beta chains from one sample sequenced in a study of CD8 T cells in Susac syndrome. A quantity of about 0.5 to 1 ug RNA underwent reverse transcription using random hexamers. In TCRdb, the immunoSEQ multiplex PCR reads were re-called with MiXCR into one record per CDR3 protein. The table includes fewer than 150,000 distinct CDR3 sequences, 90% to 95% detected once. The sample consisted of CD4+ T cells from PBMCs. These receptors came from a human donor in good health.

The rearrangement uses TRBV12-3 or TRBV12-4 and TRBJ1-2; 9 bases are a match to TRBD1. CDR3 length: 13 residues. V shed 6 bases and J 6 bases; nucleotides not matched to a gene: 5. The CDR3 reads CASSRDRADGYTF. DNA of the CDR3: TGTGCCAGCAGCCGGGACAGGGCCGATGGCTACACCTTC.

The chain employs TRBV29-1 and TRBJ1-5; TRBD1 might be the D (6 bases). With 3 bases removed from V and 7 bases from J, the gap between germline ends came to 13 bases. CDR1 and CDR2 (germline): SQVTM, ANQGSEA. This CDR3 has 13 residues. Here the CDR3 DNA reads TGCAGCGTTGATCGCAGGGGCCGACAGCCCCAGCATTTT. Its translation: CSVDRRGRQPQHF.

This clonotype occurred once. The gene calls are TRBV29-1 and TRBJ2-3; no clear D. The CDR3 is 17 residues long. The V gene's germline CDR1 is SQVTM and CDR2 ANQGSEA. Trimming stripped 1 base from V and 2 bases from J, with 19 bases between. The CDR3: CSVEGVPRARPTDTQYF. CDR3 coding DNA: TGCAGCGTTGAAGGGGTTCCCCGGGCCAGGCCCACAGATACGCAGTATTTT.

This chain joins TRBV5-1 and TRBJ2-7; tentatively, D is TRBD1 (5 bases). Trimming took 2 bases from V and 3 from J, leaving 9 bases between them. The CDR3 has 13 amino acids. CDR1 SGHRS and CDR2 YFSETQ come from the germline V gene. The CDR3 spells CASSFRQSYEQYF. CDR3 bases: TGCGCCAGCAGCTTCCGACAGAGCTACGAGCAGTACTTC.

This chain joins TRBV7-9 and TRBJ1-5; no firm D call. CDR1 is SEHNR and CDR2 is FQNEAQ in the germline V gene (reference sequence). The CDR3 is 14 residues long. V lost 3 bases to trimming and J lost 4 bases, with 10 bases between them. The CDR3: CASSLVPGNQPQHF. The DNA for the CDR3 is TGTGCCAGCAGCTTGGTTCCAGGAAATCAGCCCCAGCATTTT.

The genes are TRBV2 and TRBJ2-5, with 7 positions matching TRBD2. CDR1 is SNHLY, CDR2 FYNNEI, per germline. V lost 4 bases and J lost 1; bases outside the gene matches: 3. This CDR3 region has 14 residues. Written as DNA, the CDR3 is TGTGCCAGCAGTGCCGCTAGCGGCCAAGAGACCCAGTACTTC. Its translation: CASSAASGQETQYF. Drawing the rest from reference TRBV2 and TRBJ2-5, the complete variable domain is EPEVTQTPSHQVTQMGQEVILRCVPISNHLYFYWYRQILGQKVEFLVSFYNNEISEKSEIFDDQFSVERPDGSNFTLKIRSTKLEDSAMYFCASSAASGQETQYFGPGTRLLVL.

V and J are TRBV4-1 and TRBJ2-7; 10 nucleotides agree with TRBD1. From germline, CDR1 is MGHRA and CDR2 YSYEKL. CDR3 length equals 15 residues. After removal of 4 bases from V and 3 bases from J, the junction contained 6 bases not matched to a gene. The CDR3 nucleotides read TGCGCCAGCAGCCTCGGTGGGACAGGGGTCTACGAGCAGTACTTC. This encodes CASSLGGTGVYEQYF.

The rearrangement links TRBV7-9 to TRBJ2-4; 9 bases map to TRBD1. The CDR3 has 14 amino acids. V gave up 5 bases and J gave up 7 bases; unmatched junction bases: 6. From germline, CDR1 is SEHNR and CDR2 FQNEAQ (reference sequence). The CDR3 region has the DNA TGTGCCAGCAGCCCCCAAGGACAGGGGAACATTCAGTACTTC. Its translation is CASSPQGQGNIQYF.

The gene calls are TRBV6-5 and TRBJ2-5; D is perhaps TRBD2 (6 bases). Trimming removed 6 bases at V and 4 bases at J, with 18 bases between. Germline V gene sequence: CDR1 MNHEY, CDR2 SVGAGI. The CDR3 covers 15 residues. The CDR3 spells CASSPGWRARETQYF. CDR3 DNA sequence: TGTGCCAGCAGCCCAGGATGGAGGGCCCGAGAGACCCAGTACTTC.